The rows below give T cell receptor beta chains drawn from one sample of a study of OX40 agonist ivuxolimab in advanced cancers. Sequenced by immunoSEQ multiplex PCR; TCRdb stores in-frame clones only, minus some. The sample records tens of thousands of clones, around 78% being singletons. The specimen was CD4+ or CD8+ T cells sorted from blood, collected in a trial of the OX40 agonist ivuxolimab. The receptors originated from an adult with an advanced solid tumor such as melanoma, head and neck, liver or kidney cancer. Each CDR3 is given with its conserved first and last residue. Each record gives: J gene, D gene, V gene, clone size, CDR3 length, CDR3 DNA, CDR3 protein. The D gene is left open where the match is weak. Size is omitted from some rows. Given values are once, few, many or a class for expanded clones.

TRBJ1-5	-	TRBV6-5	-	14	TGTGCCAGCAGGATGACAGCACAGAATCAGCCCCAGCATTTT	CASRMTAQNQPQHF
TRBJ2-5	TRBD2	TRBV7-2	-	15	TGTGCCAGCAGCTTATTAGCGGGGGTTAAAAAGACCCAGTACTTC	CASSLLAGVKKTQYF
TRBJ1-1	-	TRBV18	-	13	TGTGCCAGCTCAAAGGAGGAGGGCACTGAAGCTTTCTTT	CASSKEEGTEAFF
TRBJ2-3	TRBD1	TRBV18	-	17	TGTGCCAGCTCAACCACGCCTACGGGACAGGGTGGAGGTACGCAGTATTTT	CASSTTPTGQGGGTQYF
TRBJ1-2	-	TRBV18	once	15	TGTGCCAGCTCGGAGAACTTACAGGAGAACTATGGCTACACCTTC	CASSENLQENYGYTF
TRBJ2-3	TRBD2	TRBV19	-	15	TGTGCCAGTAGCCCACCGGGACTAGCAAGTGATACGCAGTATTTT	CASSPPGLASDTQYF
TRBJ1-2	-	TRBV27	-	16	TGTGCCAGCATGGACAAGGGAAGGATTGGTCGATATGGCTACACCTTC	CASMDKGRIGRYGYTF
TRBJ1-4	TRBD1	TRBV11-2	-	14	TGTGCCAGCAGCCAGACAGGGGTGGGCGAAAAACTGTTTTTT	CASSQTGVGEKLFF
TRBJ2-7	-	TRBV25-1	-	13	TGTGCCAGCAGTGAATACAGCTCCTACGAGCAGTACTTC	CASSEYSSYEQYF
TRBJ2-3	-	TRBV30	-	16	TGTGCCTGGAGTGTAGCCCTCACGGATACAACAGATACGCAGTATTTT	CAWSVALTDTTDTQYF
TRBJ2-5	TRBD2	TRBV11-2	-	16	TGTGCCAGCAGCTTAGCTTCGGGAGGTCCCTCAGAGACCCAGTACTTC	CASSLASGGPSETQYF
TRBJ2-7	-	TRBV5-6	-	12	TGTGCCAGCAGCCGGGGTGCCTACGAGCAGTACTTC	CASSRGAYEQYF
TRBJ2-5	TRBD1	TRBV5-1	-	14	TGCGCCAGCAGCTCGACAGGGTTTGGGGAGACCCAGTACTTC	CASSSTGFGETQYF
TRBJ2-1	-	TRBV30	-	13	TGTGCCTGGAGTGTACCTCGACTGGATGAGCAGTTCTTC	CAWSVPRLDEQFF
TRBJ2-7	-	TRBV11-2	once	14	TGTGCCAGCACACGTTTCCGGGGACCCTACGAGCAGTACTTC	CASTRFRGPYEQYF
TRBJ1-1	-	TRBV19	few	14	TGTGCCAGTAGTAGATCCATCGTTGACACTGAAGCTTTCTTT	CASSRSIVDTEAFF
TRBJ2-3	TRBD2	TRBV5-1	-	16	TGCGCCAGCAGCCCCGGACTAGCGGGGAGCACAGATACGCAGTATTTT	CASSPGLAGSTDTQYF
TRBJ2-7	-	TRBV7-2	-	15	TGTGCCAGCAGCTCTGCCCCGGGAGTCTACTACGAGCAGTACTTC	CASSSAPGVYYEQYF
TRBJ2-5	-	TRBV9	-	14	TGTGCCAGCAGCTCCGATTACTGGGTTGAGACCCAGTACTTC	CASSSDYWVETQYF
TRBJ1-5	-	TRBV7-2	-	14	TGTGCCAGCAGCTTTCCAGGGGACAATCAGCCCCAGCATTTT	CASSFPGDNQPQHF
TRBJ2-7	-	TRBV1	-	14	TGCACCAGCAGGGCCTCTAGCGGGAGTGACGAGCAGTACTTC	CTSRASSGSDEQYF
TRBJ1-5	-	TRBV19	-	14	TGTGCCAGTAGTCGGGCAGAGAGCAATCAGCCCCAGCATTTT	CASSRAESNQPQHF
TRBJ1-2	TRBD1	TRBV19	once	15	TGTGCCAGTAGTATGGGGACAGGAACCTCCGGCGGCTACACCTTC	CASSMGTGTSGGYTF
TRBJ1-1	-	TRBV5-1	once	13	TGCGCCAGCAGCTTCAACACGAACACTGAAGCTTTCTTT	CASSFNTNTEAFF
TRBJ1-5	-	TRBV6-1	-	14	TGTGCCAGCAGTGCAGGGGCGAACAATCAGCCCCAGCATTTT	CASSAGANNQPQHF
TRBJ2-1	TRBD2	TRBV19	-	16	TGTGCCAGTAGTACTCCACTAGCGGCCTCCTACAATGAGCAGTTCTTC	CASSTPLAASYNEQFF
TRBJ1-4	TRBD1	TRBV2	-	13	TGTGCCTTCCCGGACAGGGATAATACTAAACTGTTTTTT	CAFPDRDNTKLFF
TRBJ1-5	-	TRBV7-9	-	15	TGTGCCAGCAGCGACGGGGGGGTCATCAATCAGCCCCAGCATTTT	CASSDGGVINQPQHF
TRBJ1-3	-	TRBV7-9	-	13	TGTGCCAGCAGCTTCGGGGGAGGGAACACCATATATTTT	CASSFGGGNTIYF
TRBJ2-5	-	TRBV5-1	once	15	TGCGCCAGCAGCTCCGTAGGGGACCGAGCCTTGACCCAGTACTTC	CASSSVGDRALTQYF
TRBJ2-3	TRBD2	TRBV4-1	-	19	TGCGCCAGCAGCCCGGGACTAGCGGGATTCCTGAATCGCACAGATACGCAGTATTTT	CASSPGLAGFLNRTDTQYF
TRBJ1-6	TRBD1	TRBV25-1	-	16	TGTGCCAGCAGTAGTACAGGGGGCCGTTTGAGTTCACCCCTCCACTTT	CASSSTGGRLSSPLHF
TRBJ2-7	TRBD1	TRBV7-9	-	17	TGTGCCAGCAGCGCCTACCCCGGGACAGGGTACACCTACGAGCAGTACTTC	CASSAYPGTGYTYEQYF
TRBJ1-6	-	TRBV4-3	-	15	TGCGCCAGCAGCCAAGACACCACAATCGGTTCACCCCTCCACTTT	CASSQDTTIGSPLHF
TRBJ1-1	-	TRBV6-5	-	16	TGTGCCAGCAGTTTTGGGCCTCGGCTTTATATCACTGAAGCTTTCTTT	CASSFGPRLYITEAFF
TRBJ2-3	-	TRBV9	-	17	TGTGCCAGCAGCCCACAGGGCCTTTGGACAGGCACAGATACGCAGTATTTT	CASSPQGLWTGTDTQYF
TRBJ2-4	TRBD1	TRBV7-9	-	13	TGTGCCAGCAGCTCGGGACAGGGGGGCATTCAGTACTTC	CASSSGQGGIQYF
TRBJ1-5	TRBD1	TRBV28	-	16	TGTGCCAGCAGTTCCGTAGACAGGGAGTTGGCTCAGCCCCAGCATTTT	CASSSVDRELAQPQHF
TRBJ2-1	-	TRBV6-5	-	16	TGTGCCAGCAGTTACTCGCTAGCCAGCTCCTACAATGAGCAGTTCTTC	CASSYSLASSYNEQFF
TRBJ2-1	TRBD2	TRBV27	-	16	TGTGCCAGCAGTATCCTGACTAGCGGGGGGCGCGGTGAGCAGTTCTTC	CASSILTSGGRGEQFF
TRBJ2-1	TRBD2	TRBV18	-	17	TGTGCCAGCTCACCTGTAAGACCTAGCGGAGGAGGGAATGAGCAGTTCTTC	CASSPVRPSGGGNEQFF
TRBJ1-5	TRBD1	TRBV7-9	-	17	TGTGCCAGCAGCTTAGATGGGGGACTGGCAGGGGGCCAGCCCCAGCATTTT	CASSLDGGLAGGQPQHF
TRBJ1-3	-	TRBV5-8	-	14	TGTGCCAGCAGAGTCCGCGGTCCTGGAAACACCATATATTTT	CASRVRGPGNTIYF
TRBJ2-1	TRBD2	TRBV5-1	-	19	TGCGCCAGCAGCCGAAGGGGCACTAGCGGTCAAAGCTCCTACAATGAGCAGTTCTTC	CASSRRGTSGQSSYNEQFF
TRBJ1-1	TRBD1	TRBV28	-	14	TGTGCCAGCAGTGACGACAGGGGGGTCACTGAAGCTTTCTTT	CASSDDRGVTEAFF